A single sample is the source of the 19 T cell receptor beta chains below, sequenced in a study of T-cell reconstitution after alpha-beta-depleted transplantation in children. Using unique molecular identifiers, the investigators prepared the TCRbeta library. TCRdb itself ran the PCR reads through MiXCR, one entry per CDR3 protein. The sample yields about 600,000 distinct CDR3 sequences, about 23% seen once. This sample comprised PBMCs, mostly from graft donor cells, obtained 360 days after TCRalphabeta/CD19-depleted stem cell transplant. Receptors were obtained from a boy under two years old who had a stem cell transplant for acute myeloid leukemia, so the T cells may come from the graft donor.

This clonotype was detected ten times or more. This CDR3 reads CAISLEGVEQYF. CDR3 nucleotide sequence: TGTGCCATCAGTTTAGAAGGGGTCGAGCAGTACTTC. The V and J genes are TRBV10-3 and TRBJ2-7; D perhaps matches TRBD1 (5 bases). The CDR3 spans 12 residues. Germline assignment: CDR1 ENHRY and CDR2 SYGVKD. Between the trimmed V and J ends, which lost 5 bases and 6 bases, there was a span of 11 bases.

This chain connects TRBV4-1 to TRBJ2-5; TRBD2 aligns across 7 bases. The germline V gene has CDR1 MGHRA and CDR2 YSYEKL. The junction had 5 bases not matched to a gene; V was cut back by 4 bases and J by 3 bases. The CDR3 totals 14 residues. The chain's CDR3 is CASSRLLAKETQYF. CDR3 coding DNA: TGCGCCAGCAGCCGCCTACTAGCGAAAGAGACCCAGTACTTC.

This clonotype was detected a few times. The chain has TRBV7-2 and TRBJ2-1, with TRBD2 identical over 9 bases. From germline, CDR1 is SGHTA and CDR2 FQGNSA. With V trimmed by 10 bases and J by 0 bases, 4 bases remained unmatched. This CDR3 is built from 14 residues. The CDR3 here is CATKRGASYNEQFF. CDR3 in DNA: TGTGCCACCAAGCGGGGGGCCTCCTACAATGAGCAGTTCTTC.

The table lists this clonotype with many counts. The CDR3 protein is CSARVHNQPQHF. CDR3 DNA sequence: TGCAGTGCTAGAGTTCACAATCAGCCCCAGCATTTT. This chain uses TRBV20-1 with TRBJ1-5; D unclear. Germline V CDR1 and CDR2: DFQATT, SNEGSKA (reference sequence). The V and J ends lost 1 base and 3 bases respectively, with 4 bases between them. The CDR3 has 12 residues.

This rearrangement joins TRBV7-2 to TRBJ2-7; D may be TRBD2 (6 bases). The CDR3 is made up of 14 amino acids. Trimming pared 3 bases from V and 2 bases from J, leaving 11 bases between. CDR1 is SGHTA and CDR2 is FQGNSA in the germline V gene. CDR3 nucleotides: TGTGCCAGCAGCTTTACGGGGGTGACCTACGAGCAGTACTTC. Its translation: CASSFTGVTYEQYF.

The DNA of the CDR3 is TGCGCCAGCAGCCAAGGACTCAACTCCGGGGAGCTGTTTTTT. It specifies CASSQGLNSGELFF. This chain uses TRBV4-1 with TRBJ2-2; the D is unclear. Germline V lookup: CDR1 MGHRA, CDR2 YSYEKL. The CDR3 has 14 amino acids. Deletions cut 1 base from V and 6 bases from J, with 9 bases between.

CDR3 amino acids: CASSFGGQRVRMFF. The CDR3 bases are TGTGCCAGCAGCTTTGGAGGACAGCGGGTTAGGATGTTTTTT. The V and J genes are TRBV7-2 and TRBJ1-4; possibly TRBD1 for D (6 bases). V was shortened by 3 bases and J by 15 bases, with 20 bases between the two germline ends. Germline V lookup: CDR1 SGHTA, CDR2 FQGNSA. CDR3 length equals 14 residues.

This clonotype was counted a few times. This chain joins TRBV20-1 and TRBJ1-1, with D possibly matching TRBD1 (5 bases). CDR3 length: 12 amino acids. Deletions cut 1 base from V and 3 bases from J, with 6 bases between. CDR1 is DFQATT and CDR2 is SNEGSKA in the germline V gene (reference sequence). Here the CDR3 DNA reads TGCAGTGCTAGAGCGGGGGACACTGAAGCTTTCTTT. The encoded protein is CSARAGDTEAFF.

Many counts were recorded for this clonotype. V usage is TRBV20-1 and J usage is TRBJ2-1; 7 positions agree with TRBD2. Germline V lookup: CDR1 DFQATT, CDR2 SNEGSKA (reference sequence). The CDR3 is 16 residues long. V was clipped by 2 bases and J by 1 base; unmatched bases: 8. DNA of the CDR3: TGCAGTGCTAGAACCAGGGAGGGAGGGTCCTACAATGAGCAGTTCTTC. It codes for CSARTREGGSYNEQFF.

This chain links TRBV18 with TRBJ2-6; the D is unclear. The CDR3 has 16 residues. From germline, CDR1 is KGHSH and CDR2 LQKENI. Trimming took 2 bases from V and 0 from J, leaving 8 bases between them. CDR3 residues: CASSPVGSSGANVLTF. The CDR3 coding sequence is TGTGCCAGCTCACCAGTCGGTTCCTCTGGGGCCAACGTCCTGACTTTC.

The genes are TRBV20-1 and TRBJ2-3, with 12 bases matching TRBD2. V was clipped by 0 bases and J by 5 bases; unmatched bases: 3. The CDR3 loop spans 15 amino acids. Per germline, CDR1 DFQATT and CDR2 SNEGSKA (reference sequence). This CDR3 reads CSARDRTSGIDTQYF. The CDR3 bases are TGCAGTGCTAGAGATCGGACTAGCGGGATAGATACGCAGTATTTT.

This clonotype was counted many times. This rearrangement joins TRBV29-1 to TRBJ2-4; D gene uncertain. Between the trimmed V and J ends, which lost 6 bases and 9 bases, there was a span of 9 bases. The CDR3 contains 10 residues. Germline values: CDR1 SQVTM, CDR2 ANQGSEA. CDR3 in amino acids: CSVADAIQYF. In DNA form, the CDR3 reads TGCAGCGTCGCGGATGCCATTCAGTACTTC.

The chain employs TRBV2 and TRBJ2-1; no clear D. The CDR3 extends over 14 amino acids. Trimming stripped 8 bases from V and 7 bases from J, with 18 bases between. The germline CDR1 and CDR2 sequences are SNHLY and FYNNEI. The CDR3 DNA follows: TGTGCCAGCCAAGGCGAAGGGAACGGGAATGAGCAGTTCTTC. Encoded protein: CASQGEGNGNEQFF. Full variable domain (outside the CDR3, taken from reference TRBV2 and TRBJ2-1): EPEVTQTPSHQVTQMGQEVILRCVPISNHLYFYWYRQILGQKVEFLVSFYNNEISEKSEIFDDQFSVERPDGSNFTLKIRSTKLEDSAMYFCASQGEGNGNEQFFGPGTRLTVL.

The V and J genes are TRBV12-3 or TRBV12-4 and TRBJ2-5; D is perhaps TRBD1 (5 bases). The V end lost 0 bases, the J end lost 7 bases, and 9 bases lay between the germline ends. CDR3 size: 13 residues. This CDR3 is CASSLARQGTQYF. The CDR3 nucleotides are TGTGCCAGCAGTTTAGCGCGGCAGGGGACCCAGTACTTC.

The chain recombines TRBV27 with TRBJ2-1, with D possibly TRBD2 on 5 matching bases. The germline gives CDR1 MNHEY, CDR2 SMNVEV (reference sequence). V was cut by 3 bases and J by 9 bases, with 18 bases left in between. The CDR3 consists of 15 residues. The CDR3 here is CASSFRPSQETEQFF. Here the CDR3 DNA reads TGTGCCAGCAGTTTCCGTCCTAGCCAGGAGACTGAGCAGTTCTTC.

This chain uses TRBV12-3 or TRBV12-4 with TRBJ2-2; D gene uncertain. The CDR3 runs to 12 residues. Trimming shortened V by 7 bases and J by 6 bases, and 9 bases separated the two germline ends. CDR3 amino acids: CASTMAAGELFF. Here the CDR3 DNA reads TGTGCCAGCACCATGGCGGCCGGGGAGCTGTTTTTT.

The chain is built from TRBV20-1 and TRBJ2-7; the match to TRBD1 covers 8 bases. Germline loops: CDR1 DFQATT, CDR2 SNEGSKA (reference sequence). Trimming took 5 bases from V and 0 from J; bases not matched to a gene: 9. The CDR3 spans 15 residues. CDR3 DNA sequence: TGCAGTGCTCCGAAAGGGACAGGTTCCTCCTACGAGCAGTACGTC. It yields the protein CSAPKGTGSSYEQYV.

This clonotype has ten or more counts. V is TRBV10-1 and J is TRBJ2-3, with 9 bases fitting TRBD2. Germline CDR1 and CDR2: WNHNN and SYGVQD (reference sequence). The CDR3 consists of 15 residues. V shed 3 bases, J shed 5 bases, and the junction held 6 bases outside the gene matches. In nucleotides, the CDR3 is TGCGCCAGCAGTGAAGGGAGTAGCGGGGGAGATACGCAGTATTTT. Translation gives CASSEGSSGGDTQYF.

The chain combines TRBV6-4 with TRBJ2-3; D call uncertain. Trimming removed 6 bases at V and 6 bases at J, with 10 bases between. This CDR3 has 12 amino acids. The germline V gene has CDR1 MRHNA and CDR2 SNTAGT. CDR3: CASRDNWDTQYF. The CDR3 coding sequence is TGTGCCAGCAGGGATAACTGGGATACGCAGTATTTT.